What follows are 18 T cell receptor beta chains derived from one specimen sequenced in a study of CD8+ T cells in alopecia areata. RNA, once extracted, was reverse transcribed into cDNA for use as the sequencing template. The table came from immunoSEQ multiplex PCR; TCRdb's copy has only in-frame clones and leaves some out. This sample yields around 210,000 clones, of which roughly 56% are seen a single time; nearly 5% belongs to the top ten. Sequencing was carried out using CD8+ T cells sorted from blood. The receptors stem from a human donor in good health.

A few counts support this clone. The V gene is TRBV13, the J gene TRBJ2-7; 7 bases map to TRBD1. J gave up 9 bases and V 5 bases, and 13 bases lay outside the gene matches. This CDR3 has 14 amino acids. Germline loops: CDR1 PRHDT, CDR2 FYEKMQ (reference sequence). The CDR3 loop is CASSPGQELGGQYF. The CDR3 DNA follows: TGTGCCAGCAGCCCAGGACAGGAGCTTGGGGGGCAGTACTTC. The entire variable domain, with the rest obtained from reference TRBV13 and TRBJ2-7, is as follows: AAGVIQSPRHLIKEKRETATLKCYPIPRHDTVYWYQQGPGQDPQFLISFYEKMQSDKGSIPDRFSAQQFSDYHSELNMSSLELGDSALYFCASSPGQELGGQYFGPGTRLTVT.

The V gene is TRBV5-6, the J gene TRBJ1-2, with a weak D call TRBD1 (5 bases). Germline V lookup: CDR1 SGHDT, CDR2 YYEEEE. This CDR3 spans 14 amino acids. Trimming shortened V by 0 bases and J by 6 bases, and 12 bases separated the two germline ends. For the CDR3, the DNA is TGTGCCAGCAGCTTGGAACAGGCGATTGATGGCTACACCTTC. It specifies CASSLEQAIDGYTF.

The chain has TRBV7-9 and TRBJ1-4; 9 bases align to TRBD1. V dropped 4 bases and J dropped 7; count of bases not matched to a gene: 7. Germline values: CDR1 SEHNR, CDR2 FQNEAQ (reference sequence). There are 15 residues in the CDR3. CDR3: CASSSTTGGSEKLFF. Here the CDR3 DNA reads TGTGCCAGCAGCTCGACGACAGGGGGGAGTGAAAAACTGTTTTTT.

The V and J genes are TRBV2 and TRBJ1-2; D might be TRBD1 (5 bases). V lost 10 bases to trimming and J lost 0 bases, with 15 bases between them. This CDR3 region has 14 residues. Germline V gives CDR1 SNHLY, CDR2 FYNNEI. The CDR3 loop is CAILTASPNYGYTF. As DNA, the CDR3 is TGTGCCATCCTGACAGCGTCCCCTAACTATGGCTACACCTTC.

The CDR3 sequence: CSVEESSSNTGELFF. CDR3 in DNA: TGCAGCGTTGAAGAGTCGAGCAGTAACACCGGGGAGCTGTTTTTT. This chain links TRBV29-1 with TRBJ2-2; D uncertain. Trimming cost V 0 bases and J 2 bases, with 10 bases left between them. Per germline, CDR1 SQVTM and CDR2 ANQGSEA. The CDR3 consists of 15 residues.

Written as DNA, the CDR3 is TGTGCCAGCAGCTTAGTGGGGGCGGATACGCAGTATTTT. It specifies CASSLVGADTQYF. V gene TRBV11-1 combines with J gene TRBJ2-3; a possible D gene is TRBD1 (6 bases). The CDR3 has 13 residues. V gave up 1 base and J gave up 6 bases, with 8 bases separating them. The germline V gene has CDR1 SGHAT and CDR2 FQDESV (reference sequence).

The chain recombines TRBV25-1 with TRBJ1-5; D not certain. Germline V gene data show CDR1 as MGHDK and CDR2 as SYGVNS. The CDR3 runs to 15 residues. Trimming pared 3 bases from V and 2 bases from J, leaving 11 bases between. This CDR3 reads CASSEVGGGNQPQHF. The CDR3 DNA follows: TGTGCCAGCAGTGAGGTCGGAGGAGGCAATCAGCCCCAGCATTTT. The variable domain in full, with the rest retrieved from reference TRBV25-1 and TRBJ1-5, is EADIYQTPRYLVIGTGKKITLECSQTMGHDKMYWYQQDPGMELHLIHYSYGVNSTEKGDLSSESTVSRIRTEHFPLTLESARPSHTSQYLCASSEVGGGNQPQHFGDGTRLSIL.

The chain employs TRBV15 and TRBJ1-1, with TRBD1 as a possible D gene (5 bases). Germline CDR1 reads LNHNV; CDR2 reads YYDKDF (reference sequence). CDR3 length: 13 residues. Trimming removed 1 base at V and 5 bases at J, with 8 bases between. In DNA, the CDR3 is TGTGCCACCAGCAGAGTCCGGGGGACTGAAGCTTTCTTT. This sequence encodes CATSRVRGTEAFF.

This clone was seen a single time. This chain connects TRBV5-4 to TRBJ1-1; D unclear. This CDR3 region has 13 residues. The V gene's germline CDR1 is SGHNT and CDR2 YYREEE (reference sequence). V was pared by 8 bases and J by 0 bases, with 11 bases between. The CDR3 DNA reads TGTGCCAGTCGATCAGCTATGAACACTGAAGCTTTCTTT. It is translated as CASRSAMNTEAFF.

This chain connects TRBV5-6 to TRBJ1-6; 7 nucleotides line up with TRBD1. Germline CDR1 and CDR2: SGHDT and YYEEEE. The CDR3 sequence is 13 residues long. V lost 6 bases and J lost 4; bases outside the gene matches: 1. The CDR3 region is CASTGGYNSPLHF. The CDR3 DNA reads TGTGCCAGCACAGGGGGGTATAATTCACCCCTCCACTTT.

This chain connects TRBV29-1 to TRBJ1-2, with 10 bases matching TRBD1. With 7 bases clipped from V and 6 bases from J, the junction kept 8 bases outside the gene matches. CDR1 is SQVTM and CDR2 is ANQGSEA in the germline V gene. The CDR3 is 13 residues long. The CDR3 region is CSARTGGFDGYTF. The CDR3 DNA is TGCAGCGCCAGGACAGGGGGTTTCGATGGCTACACCTTC.

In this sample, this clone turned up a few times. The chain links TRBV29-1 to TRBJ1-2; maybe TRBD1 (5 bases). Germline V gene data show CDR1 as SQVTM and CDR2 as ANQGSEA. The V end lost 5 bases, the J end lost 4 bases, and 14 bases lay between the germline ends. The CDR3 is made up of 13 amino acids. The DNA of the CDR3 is TGCAGCGTTTACCAGGGCCATGCCTATGGCTACACCTTC. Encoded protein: CSVYQGHAYGYTF.

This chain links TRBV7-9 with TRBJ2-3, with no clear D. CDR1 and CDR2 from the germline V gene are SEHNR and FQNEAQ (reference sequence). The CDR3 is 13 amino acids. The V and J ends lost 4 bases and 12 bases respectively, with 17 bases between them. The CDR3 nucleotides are TGTGCCAGCAGCTCCGTCCGTAGGGATGGCCAGTATTTT. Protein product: CASSSVRRDGQYF.

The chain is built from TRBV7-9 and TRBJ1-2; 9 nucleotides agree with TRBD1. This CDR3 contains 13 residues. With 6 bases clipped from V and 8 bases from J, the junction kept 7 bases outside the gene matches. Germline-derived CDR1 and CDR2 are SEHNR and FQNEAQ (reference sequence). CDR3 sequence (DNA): TGTGCCAGCAGTTTCGGACAGGGGAACGGCTACACCTTC. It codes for CASSFGQGNGYTF.

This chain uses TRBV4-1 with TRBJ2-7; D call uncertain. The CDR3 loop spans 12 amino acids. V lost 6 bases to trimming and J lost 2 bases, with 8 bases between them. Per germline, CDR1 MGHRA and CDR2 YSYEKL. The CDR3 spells CASSSRPYEQYF. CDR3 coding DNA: TGCGCCAGCAGTTCTCGTCCCTACGAGCAGTACTTC.

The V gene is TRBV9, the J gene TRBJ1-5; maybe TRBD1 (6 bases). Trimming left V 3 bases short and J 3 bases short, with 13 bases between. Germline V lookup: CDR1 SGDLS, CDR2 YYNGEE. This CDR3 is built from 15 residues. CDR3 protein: CASSATTGYNQPQHF. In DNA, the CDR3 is TGTGCCAGCAGCGCAACAACAGGGTACAATCAGCCCCAGCATTTT.

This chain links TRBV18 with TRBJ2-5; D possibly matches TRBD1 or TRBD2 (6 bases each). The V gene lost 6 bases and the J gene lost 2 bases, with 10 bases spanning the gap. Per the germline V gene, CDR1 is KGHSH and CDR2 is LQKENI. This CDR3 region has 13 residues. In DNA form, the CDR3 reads TGTGCCAGCTCCCGGGGGCAGCAAGAGACCCAGTACTTC. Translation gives CASSRGQQETQYF. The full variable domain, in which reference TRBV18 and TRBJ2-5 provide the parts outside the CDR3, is NAGVMQNPRHLVRRRGQEARLRCSPMKGHSHVYWYRQLPEEGLKFMVYLQKENIIDESGMPKERFSAEFPKEGPSILRIQQVVRGDSAAYFCASSRGQQETQYFGPGTRLLVL.

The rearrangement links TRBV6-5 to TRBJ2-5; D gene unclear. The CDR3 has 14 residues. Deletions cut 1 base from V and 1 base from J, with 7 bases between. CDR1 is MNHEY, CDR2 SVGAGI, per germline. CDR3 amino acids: CASSYWGSQETQYF. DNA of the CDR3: TGTGCCAGCAGTTACTGGGGTTCCCAAGAGACCCAGTACTTC.